The clone carrying this T cell receptor (beta chain) turned up a few times. Its antigen is still unknown. This entry belongs to a study of cytomegalovirus exposure and HLA in healthy donors. Study results and limitations: It was 150 to 200 TCR beta chains that were listed as cytomegalovirus-associated. A later analysis linked a missense variant in DCLRE1C to the trimming of TCR beta V and J genes. Presence/absence results assume similar sequencing depth per donor, which may not hold. A prior analysis recorded that most TCR beta V segments were productive about 90% or about 30% of the time.

The germline CDR1 and CDR2 sequences are SGHDT and YYEEEE. The V end lost 1 base, the J end lost 2 bases, and 10 bases lay between the germline ends. The CDR3 is 14 amino acids. Both 60 Vbeta primers and 13 Jbeta primers went into the PCR. Data came from immunoSEQ multiplex PCR; TCRdb stores just in-frame clones and leaves some out. The sample has more than 200,000 clones; about 70% are singletons. The material sequenced was PBMCs. The gene calls are TRBV5-6 and TRBJ2-7; tentative D call: TRBD1 (5 bases). The TCR sequence derives from a man aged 35 to 55 in good health and CMV-seropositive. CDR3 amino acids: CASSLTSGTYEQYF. The DNA for the CDR3 is TGTGCCAGCAGCTTGACGTCAGGGACCTACGAGCAGTACTTC.